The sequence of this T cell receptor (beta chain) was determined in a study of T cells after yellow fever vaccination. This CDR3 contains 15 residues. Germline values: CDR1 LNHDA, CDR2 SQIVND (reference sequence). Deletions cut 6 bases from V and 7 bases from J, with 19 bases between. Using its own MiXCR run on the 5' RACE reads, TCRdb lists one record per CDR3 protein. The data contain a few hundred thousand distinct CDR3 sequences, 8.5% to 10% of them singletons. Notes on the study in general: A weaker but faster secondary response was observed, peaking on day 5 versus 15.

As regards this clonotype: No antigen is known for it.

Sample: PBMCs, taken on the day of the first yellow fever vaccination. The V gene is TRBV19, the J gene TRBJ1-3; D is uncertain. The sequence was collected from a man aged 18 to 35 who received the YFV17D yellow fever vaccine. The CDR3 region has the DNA TGTGCCAGTAGGGGCCGGACGGCACCCTGGAACACCATATATTTT. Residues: CASRGRTAPWNTIYF.